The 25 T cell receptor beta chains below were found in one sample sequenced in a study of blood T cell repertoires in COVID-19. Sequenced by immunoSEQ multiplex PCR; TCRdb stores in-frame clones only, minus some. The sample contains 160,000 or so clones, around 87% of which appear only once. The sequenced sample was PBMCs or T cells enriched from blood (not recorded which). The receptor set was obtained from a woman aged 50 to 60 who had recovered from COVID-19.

The CDR3 spells CASSLGTGENEKLFF. In nucleotides, the CDR3 is TGCGCCAGCAGCTTGGGGACAGGAGAGAATGAAAAACTGTTTTTT. The V and J genes are TRBV5-1 and TRBJ1-4, with 7 bases aligning to TRBD1. The CDR3 spans 15 residues. CDR1 is SGHRS and CDR2 is YFSETQ in the germline V gene. V shed 0 bases and J 5 bases; nucleotides not matched to a gene: 4. The variable domain in full, with the rest retrieved from reference TRBV5-1 and TRBJ1-4, is KAGVTQTPRYLIKTRGQQVTLSCSPISGHRSVSWYQQTPGQGLQFLFEYFSETQRNKGNFPGRFSGRQFSNSRSEMNVSTLELGDSALYLCASSLGTGENEKLFFGSGTQLSVL.

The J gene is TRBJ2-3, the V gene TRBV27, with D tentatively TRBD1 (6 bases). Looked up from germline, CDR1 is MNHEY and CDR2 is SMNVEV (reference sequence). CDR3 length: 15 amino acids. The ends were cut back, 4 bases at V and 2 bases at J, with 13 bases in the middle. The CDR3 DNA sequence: TGTGCCAGCAGTTCCCCGGTGGGGGCCACAGATACGCAGTATTTT. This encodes CASSSPVGATDTQYF.

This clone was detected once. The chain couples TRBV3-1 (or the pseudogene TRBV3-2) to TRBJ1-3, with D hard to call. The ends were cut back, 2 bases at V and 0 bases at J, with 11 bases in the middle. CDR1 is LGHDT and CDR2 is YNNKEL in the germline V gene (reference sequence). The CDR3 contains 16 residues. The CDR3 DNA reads TGTGCCAGCAGCCAAAGATCCGGGTTCTCTGGAAACACCATATATTTT. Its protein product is CASSQRSGFSGNTIYF.

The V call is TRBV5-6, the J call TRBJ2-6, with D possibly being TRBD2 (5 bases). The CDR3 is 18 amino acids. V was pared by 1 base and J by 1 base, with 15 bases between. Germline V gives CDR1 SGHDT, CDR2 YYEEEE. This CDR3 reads CASSLIDGIGSGANVLTF. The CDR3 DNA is TGTGCCAGCAGCTTGATTGACGGGATAGGTTCTGGGGCCAACGTCCTGACTTTC.

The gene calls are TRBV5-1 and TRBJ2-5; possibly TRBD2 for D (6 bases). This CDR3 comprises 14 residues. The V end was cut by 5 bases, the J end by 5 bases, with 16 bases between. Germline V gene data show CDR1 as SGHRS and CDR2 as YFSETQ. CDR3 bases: TGCGCCAGCAGAAGCGGGTCGACGGCGGAGACCCAGTACTTC. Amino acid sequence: CASRSGSTAETQYF.

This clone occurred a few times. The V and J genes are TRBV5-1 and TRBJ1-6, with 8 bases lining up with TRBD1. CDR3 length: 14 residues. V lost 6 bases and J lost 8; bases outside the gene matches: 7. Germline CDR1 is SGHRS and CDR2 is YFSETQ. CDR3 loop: CASTQNRGDSPLHF. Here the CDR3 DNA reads TGCGCCAGCACCCAGAACAGGGGGGATTCACCCCTCCACTTT.

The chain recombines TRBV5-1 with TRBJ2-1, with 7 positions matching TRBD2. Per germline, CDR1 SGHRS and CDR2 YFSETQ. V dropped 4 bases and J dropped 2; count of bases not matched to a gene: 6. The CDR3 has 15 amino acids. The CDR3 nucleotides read TGCGCCAGCAGCCCCCATGCGGGGGCCTACAATGAGCAGTTCTTC. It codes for CASSPHAGAYNEQFF.

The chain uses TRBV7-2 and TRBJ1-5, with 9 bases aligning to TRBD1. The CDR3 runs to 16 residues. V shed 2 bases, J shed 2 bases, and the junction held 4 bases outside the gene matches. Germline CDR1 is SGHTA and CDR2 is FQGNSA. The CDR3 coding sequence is TGTGCCAGCAGCTTACTTACAGGGGGCGGCAATCAGCCCCAGCATTTT. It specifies CASSLLTGGGNQPQHF.

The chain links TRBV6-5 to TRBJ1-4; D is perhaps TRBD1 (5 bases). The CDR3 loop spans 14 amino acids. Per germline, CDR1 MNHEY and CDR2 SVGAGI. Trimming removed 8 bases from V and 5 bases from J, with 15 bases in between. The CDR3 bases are TGTGCCAGCTCCTGGGACGGACTAAATGAAAAACTGTTTTTT. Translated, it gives CASSWDGLNEKLFF.

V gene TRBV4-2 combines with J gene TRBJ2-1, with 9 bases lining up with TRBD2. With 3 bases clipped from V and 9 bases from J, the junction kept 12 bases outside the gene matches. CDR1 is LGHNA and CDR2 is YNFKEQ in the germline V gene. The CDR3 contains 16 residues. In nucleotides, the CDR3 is TGTGCCAGCAGCCAGGTTGGGGCGGGGGGGCCCAGTGAGCAGTTCTTC. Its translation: CASSQVGAGGPSEQFF.

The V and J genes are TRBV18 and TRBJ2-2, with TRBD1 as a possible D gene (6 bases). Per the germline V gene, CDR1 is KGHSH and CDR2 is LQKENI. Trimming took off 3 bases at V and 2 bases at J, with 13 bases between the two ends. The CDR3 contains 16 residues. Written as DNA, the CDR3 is TGTGCCAGCTCACCTCCGGGACATTCTAACACCGGGGAGCTGTTTTTT. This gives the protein CASSPPGHSNTGELFF.

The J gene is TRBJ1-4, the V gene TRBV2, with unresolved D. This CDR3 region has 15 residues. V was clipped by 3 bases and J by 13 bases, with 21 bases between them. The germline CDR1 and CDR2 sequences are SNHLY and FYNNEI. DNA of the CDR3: TGTGCCAGCAGTGACAGTGGCAGTATCATAGAGGGACTGTTTTTT. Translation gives CASSDSGSIIEGLFF.

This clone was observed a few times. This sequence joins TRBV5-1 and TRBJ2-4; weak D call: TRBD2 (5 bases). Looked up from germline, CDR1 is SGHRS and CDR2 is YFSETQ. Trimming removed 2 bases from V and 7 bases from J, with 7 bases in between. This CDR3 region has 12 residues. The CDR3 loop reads CASSFGENIQYF. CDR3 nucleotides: TGCGCCAGCAGCTTTGGGGAGAACATTCAGTACTTC.

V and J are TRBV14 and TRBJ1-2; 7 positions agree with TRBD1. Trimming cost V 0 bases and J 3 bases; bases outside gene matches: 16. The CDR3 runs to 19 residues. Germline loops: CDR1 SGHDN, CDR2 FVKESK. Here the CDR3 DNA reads TGTGCCAGCAGCCAAGATTCTCGGGGGCGGTCAGGGGGTTACTATGGCTACACCTTC. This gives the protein CASSQDSRGRSGGYYGYTF.

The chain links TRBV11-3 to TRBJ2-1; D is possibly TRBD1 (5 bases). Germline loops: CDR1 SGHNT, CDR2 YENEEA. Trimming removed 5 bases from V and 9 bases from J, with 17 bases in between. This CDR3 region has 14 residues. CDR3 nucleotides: TGTGCCAGCAGCCCAGGGCCCGGTTTGGGTGAGCAGTTCTTC. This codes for CASSPGPGLGEQFF.

The CDR3 nucleotides read TGTGCCAGCAGCTCCAGGACAGGGGGCACTGAAGCTTTCTTT. This sequence encodes CASSSRTGGTEAFF. The chain combines TRBV11-1 with TRBJ1-1, with 10 bases lining up with TRBD1. Trimming removed 4 bases from V and 4 bases from J; junction bases left unmatched: 3. The CDR3 consists of 14 residues. Germline values: CDR1 SGHAT, CDR2 FQDESV (reference sequence).

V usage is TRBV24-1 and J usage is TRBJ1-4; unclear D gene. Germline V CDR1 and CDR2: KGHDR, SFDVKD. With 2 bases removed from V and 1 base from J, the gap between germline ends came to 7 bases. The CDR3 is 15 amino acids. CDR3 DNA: TGTGCCACCAGTGATTCTACTGGAACTAATGAAAAACTGTTTTTT. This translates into CATSDSTGTNEKLFF.

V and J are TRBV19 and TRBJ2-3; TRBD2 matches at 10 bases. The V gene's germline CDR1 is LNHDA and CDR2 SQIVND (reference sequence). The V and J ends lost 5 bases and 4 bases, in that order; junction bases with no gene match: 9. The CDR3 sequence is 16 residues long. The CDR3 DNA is TGTGCCAGTAGTTACCCTAGCGGGGGCGCTTCAGATACGCAGTATTTT. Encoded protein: CASSYPSGGASDTQYF.

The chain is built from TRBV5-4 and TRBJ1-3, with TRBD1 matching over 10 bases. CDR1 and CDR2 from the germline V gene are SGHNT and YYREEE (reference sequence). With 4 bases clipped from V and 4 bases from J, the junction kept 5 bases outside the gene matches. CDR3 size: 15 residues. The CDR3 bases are TGTGCCAGCAGCAAAGGGGACAGGGGCGGAAACACCATATATTTT. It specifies CASSKGDRGGNTIYF.

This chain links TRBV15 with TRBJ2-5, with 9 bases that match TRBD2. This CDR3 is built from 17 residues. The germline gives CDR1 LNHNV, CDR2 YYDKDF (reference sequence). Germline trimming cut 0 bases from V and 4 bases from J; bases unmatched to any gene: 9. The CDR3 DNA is TGTGCCACCAGCAGAGATCAAGCGGGGGGAGCCGGAGAGACCCAGTACTTC. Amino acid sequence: CATSRDQAGGAGETQYF.

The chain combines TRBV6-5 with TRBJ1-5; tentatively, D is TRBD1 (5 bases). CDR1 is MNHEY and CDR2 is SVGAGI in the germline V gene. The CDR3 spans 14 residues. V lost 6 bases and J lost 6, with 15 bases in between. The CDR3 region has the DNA TGTGCCAGCAGAGAGACAGTGGCGACTCAGCCCCAGCATTTT. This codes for CASRETVATQPQHF.

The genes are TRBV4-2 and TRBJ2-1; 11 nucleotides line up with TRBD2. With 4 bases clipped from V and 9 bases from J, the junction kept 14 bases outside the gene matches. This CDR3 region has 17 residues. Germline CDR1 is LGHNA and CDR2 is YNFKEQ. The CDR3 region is CASSLALSGGGRSEQFF. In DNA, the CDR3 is TGTGCCAGCAGCCTGGCCCTTAGCGGGGGGGGCCGATCTGAGCAGTTCTTC.

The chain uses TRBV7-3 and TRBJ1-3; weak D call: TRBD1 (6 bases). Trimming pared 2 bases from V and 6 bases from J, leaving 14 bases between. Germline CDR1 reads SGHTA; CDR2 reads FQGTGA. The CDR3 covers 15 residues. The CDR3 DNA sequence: TGTGCCAGCAGCTTATACGGCAGGGGTGAAAACACCATATATTTT. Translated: CASSLYGRGENTIYF.

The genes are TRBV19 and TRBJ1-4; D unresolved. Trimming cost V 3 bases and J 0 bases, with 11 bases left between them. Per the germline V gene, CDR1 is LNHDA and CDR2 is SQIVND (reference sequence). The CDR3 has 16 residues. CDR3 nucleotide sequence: TGTGCCAGTAGTATTCCCTCGGGTGCAACTAATGAAAAACTGTTTTTT. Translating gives CASSIPSGATNEKLFF.

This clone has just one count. For the CDR3, the DNA is TGTGCCTGGAGTGTACAGGGGGTGGGTGAGCAGTTCTTC. It encodes CAWSVQGVGEQFF. The gene calls are TRBV30 and TRBJ2-1; 8 bases line up with TRBD1. CDR1 and CDR2 from the germline V gene are GTSNPN and SVGIG (reference sequence). The CDR3 sequence is 13 residues long. J gave up 9 bases and V 0 bases, and 4 bases lay outside the gene matches.